This note documents a single T cell receptor beta chain sequence. The record originates from a study of cytomegalovirus exposure and HLA in healthy donors. Germline lookup yields CDR1 LNHNV and CDR2 YYDKDF (reference sequence). CDR3 length equals 16 residues. Trimming at V came to 2 bases and at J to 2 bases, leaving 6 bases not matched to a gene. In the PCR, 60 Vbeta and 13 Jbeta primers were used. Clones were read by immunoSEQ multiplex PCR, and TCRdb kept only the in-frame ones, dropping some. The profile covers 130,000 or so clones, with about four fifths appearing a single time and roughly 9.3% taken by the ten largest.

This chain uses TRBV15 with TRBJ1-5; 7 nucleotides match TRBD1. Sample: PBMCs. The TCR comes from a woman in her fifties or sixties in good health and CMV-seropositive. CDR3 coding DNA: TGTGCCACCAGCAGATCGACAGGGTGGCGCAATCAGCCCCAGCATTTT. It yields the protein CATSRSTGWRNQPQHF.